This T cell receptor beta chain was recovered during a study of CD8+ T cells in alopecia areata. About the research overall: Dosing spanned 6 to 18 months on tofacitinib, then 6 months off drug.

Peripheral blood, together with lesional scalp punch biopsies, was collected from alopecia areata patients. PBMCs served as the source from which CD4+ and CD8+ T cells were sorted. Once RNA had been extracted, it was reverse transcribed into cDNA to act as the sequencing template. TCRdb keeps only in-frame clones here, not all; method: immunoSEQ multiplex PCR. The repertoire includes 130,000 to 150,000 clones, 51% of them detected once, and around 1% sits in the top ten. In germline, CDR1 is LGHNA, CDR2 YNFKEQ. The ends lost 1 base at V and 9 bases at J; junction bases unmatched: 9. This CDR3 comprises 15 residues.

J is TRBJ2-1 and V is TRBV4-2; 7 nucleotides agree with TRBD2. This TCR was sampled from a human donor with alopecia areata. The starting material was CD4+ T cells sorted from blood, obtained at week 0. In DNA form, the CDR3 reads TGTGCCAGCAGCCAAGCGGGCGGGGGTTGGAGTGAGCAGTTCTTC. It is translated as CASSQAGGGWSEQFF.